These 22 T cell receptor beta chains came from one sample sequenced in a study of T-cell memory formation after mild COVID-19. TCRdb itself ran the 5' RACE reads through MiXCR, one entry per CDR3 protein. The sample carries around 370,000 distinct CDR3 sequences, around 21% recorded once. The sequenced sample consisted of PBMCs or a T cell subset sorted from them (not recorded which). The receptors originated from an adult woman who had mild COVID-19 (a few samples of this study predate the infection). Cell type and time point are not known.

The sample holds a few counts of this clonotype. The chain recombines TRBV29-1 with TRBJ2-7; D is possibly TRBD2 (5 bases). V dropped 4 bases and J dropped 3 bases, with 7 bases sitting between them. The germline CDR1 and CDR2 sequences are SQVTM and ANQGSEA. The CDR3 extends over 11 amino acids. As DNA, the CDR3 is TGCAGCGTTGCCGGGAACTACGAGCAGTACTTC. Translation: CSVAGNYEQYF.

The V gene is TRBV7-2, the J gene TRBJ1-6, with 7 bases identical to TRBD1. The junction had 8 bases not matched to a gene; V was cut back by 5 bases and J by 10 bases. CDR1 and CDR2 (germline): SGHTA, FQGNSA. The CDR3 loop spans 14 amino acids. The CDR3 reads CASSATTGQSPLHF. Here the CDR3 DNA reads TGTGCCAGCAGCGCCACGACAGGGCAATCACCCCTCCACTTT.

This clonotype has just a few counts. The rearrangement uses TRBV12-3 or TRBV12-4 and TRBJ1-1; possible D gene TRBD1, 5 bases. The CDR3 is 13 residues long. The germline V and J ends were trimmed by 7 bases and 8 bases, with 17 bases remaining between them. The CDR3 sequence is CASTLGGAGEAFF. The CDR3 bases are TGTGCCAGCACATTAGGCGGGGCAGGGGAAGCTTTCTTT.

The chain recombines TRBV29-1 with TRBJ2-2, with 7 bases fitting TRBD2. There are 16 residues in the CDR3. The germline V gene encodes CDR1 SQVTM and CDR2 ANQGSEA. The J segment lost 1 base and the V segment lost 6 bases, leaving 11 bases of the junction unmatched. The CDR3 loop is CSVTGGASGNTGELFF. CDR3 nucleotide sequence: TGCAGCGTCACGGGTGGGGCTAGCGGGAACACCGGGGAGCTGTTTTTT.

V is TRBV5-6 and J is TRBJ2-1; 8 nucleotides match TRBD1. This CDR3 comprises 15 residues. The germline V gene encodes CDR1 SGHDT and CDR2 YYEEEE. Unmatched junction bases numbered 14, after V lost 7 bases and J lost 8 bases. The CDR3 sequence is CASCKVDRDMDEQFF. The CDR3 DNA sequence: TGTGCCAGCTGTAAAGTGGACAGGGATATGGATGAGCAGTTCTTC.

This clonotype showed up just a few times. The rearrangement uses TRBV28 and TRBJ2-5, with TRBD2 matching over 10 bases. Germline CDR1 reads MDHEN; CDR2 reads SYDVKM. The length of the CDR3 is 15 residues. The V gene end was trimmed by 5 bases and the J gene end by 3 bases; junction bases not matched to a gene: 6. The CDR3 spells CASSNTGTSEETQYF. The CDR3 DNA is TGTGCCAGCAGTAATACCGGGACTAGCGAAGAGACCCAGTACTTC.

V is TRBV7-2 and J is TRBJ2-7; 8 nucleotides match TRBD1. Germline V gene data show CDR1 as SGHTA and CDR2 as FQGNSA. The CDR3 contains 10 residues. Losses at the gene ends were 5 bases for V and 12 bases for J; bases not matched to a gene: 3. The CDR3 protein is CASSRDRPYF. CDR3 nucleotide sequence: TGTGCCAGCAGCCGGGACAGGCCGTACTTC.

The chain combines TRBV5-1 with TRBJ2-3; unclear D gene. With 4 bases removed from V and 7 bases from J, the gap between germline ends came to 10 bases. Germline-derived CDR1 and CDR2 are SGHRS and YFSETQ. This CDR3 is built from 12 residues. The CDR3 here is CASSPDGHTQYF. CDR3 bases: TGCGCCAGCAGCCCGGACGGCCATACGCAGTATTTT.

This clonotype was seen a handful of times. V and J are TRBV4-1 and TRBJ1-2, with a possible D match to TRBD1 (5 bases). The CDR3 loop spans 15 amino acids. The V end was cut by 2 bases, the J end by 2 bases, with 12 bases between. CDR1 is MGHRA and CDR2 is YSYEKL in the germline V gene. This CDR3 is CASSQTGQFNYGYTF. DNA for the CDR3: TGCGCCAGCAGCCAAACCGGACAATTCAACTATGGCTACACCTTC.

This clonotype was detected only a few times. The V and J genes are TRBV3-1 and TRBJ1-2, with 9 nucleotides matching TRBD1. Trimming removed 6 bases from V and 4 bases from J; junction bases left unmatched: 3. The CDR3 totals 13 residues. Germline-derived CDR1 and CDR2 are LGHDT and YNNKEL (reference sequence). Here the CDR3 reads CASSQQGAYGYTF. CDR3 nucleotides: TGTGCCAGCAGTCAACAGGGGGCCTATGGCTACACCTTC.

This clonotype came up a few times. The chain recombines TRBV7-6 with TRBJ2-3, with 7 bases matching TRBD1. Germline V gene sequence: CDR1 SGHVS, CDR2 FNYEAQ. The CDR3 extends over 16 amino acids. J lost 3 bases, V lost 5 bases, and 11 bases had no gene match. CDR3 sequence reads: CASSAERGRPTDTQYF. CDR3 in DNA: TGTGCCAGCAGCGCCGAGAGGGGGCGGCCTACAGATACGCAGTATTTT.

This clonotype showed up just a few times. The rearrangement uses TRBV18 and TRBJ2-1; 10 nucleotides align to TRBD2. Unmatched junction bases numbered 8, after V lost 4 bases and J lost 8 bases. Germline V gives CDR1 KGHSH, CDR2 LQKENI. This CDR3 contains 15 residues. For the CDR3, the DNA is TGTGCCAGCTCACGATCGGGACTAGCGTCCGATGAGCAGTTCTTC. Translation gives CASSRSGLASDEQFF.

This clonotype was recorded a few times. The chain has TRBV20-1 and TRBJ2-7, with 15 bases identical to TRBD2. This CDR3 spans 16 amino acids. The junction had 5 bases not matched to a gene; V was cut back by 5 bases and J by 0 bases. Germline V gene data show CDR1 as DFQATT and CDR2 as SNEGSKA (reference sequence). The CDR3 DNA reads as TGCAGTGCTCCCCCGGGACTAGCGGGGGGCTCCTACGAGCAGTACTTC. This encodes CSAPPGLAGGSYEQYF.

V gene TRBV6-2 or TRBV6-3 combines with J gene TRBJ2-1; 7 bases match TRBD2. V lost 8 bases, J lost 1 base, and 17 bases stayed unmatched. Germline CDR1 and CDR2: MNHEY and SVGEGT. The CDR3 totals 18 residues. The CDR3 DNA reads TGTGCCAGCTTTCCCGGCTACCGCGGGAGATCGTCCTACAATGAGCAGTTCTTC. It is translated as CASFPGYRGRSSYNEQFF.

This chain connects TRBV12-3 or TRBV12-4 to TRBJ2-1, with 12 bases matching TRBD2. The CDR3 runs to 17 residues. The junction had 8 bases not matched to a gene; V was cut back by 4 bases and J by 4 bases. The DNA for the CDR3 is TGTGCCAGCAGTTCGGATACTAGCGGGGGGCGATACAATGAGCAGTTCTTC. It specifies CASSSDTSGGRYNEQFF.

The gene calls are TRBV14 and TRBJ2-7; D possibly corresponds to TRBD2 (5 bases). The germline V gene has CDR1 SGHDN and CDR2 FVKESK. There are 20 residues in the CDR3. The V and J ends lost 0 bases and 0 bases respectively, with 24 bases between them. The CDR3 here is CASSQEFGLLHPPSSYEQYF. CDR3 sequence (DNA): TGTGCCAGCAGCCAAGAGTTCGGACTCCTTCATCCCCCGAGCTCCTACGAGCAGTACTTC.

This clonotype was detected a few times. This chain connects TRBV25-1 to TRBJ2-1, with D maybe TRBD2 (6 bases). The CDR3 has 14 amino acids. V gave up 7 bases and J gave up 5 bases, with 15 bases separating them. Germline assignment: CDR1 MGHDK and CDR2 SYGVNS. The CDR3 region has the DNA TGTGCCAGCATCGGGACTTCCATCAACAATGAGCAGTTCTTC. Translation: CASIGTSINNEQFF.

V usage is TRBV6-1 and J usage is TRBJ2-2; 13 bases align to TRBD2. V lost 8 bases to trimming and J lost 6 bases; unmatched junction nucleotides: 3. Germline V CDR1 and CDR2: MNHNS, SASEGT. The CDR3 is made up of 14 amino acids. CDR3 loop: CASGLAGEAGELFF. The CDR3, as DNA: TGTGCCAGCGGACTAGCGGGAGAGGCCGGGGAGCTGTTTTTT.

This chain links TRBV15 with TRBJ2-7; D is uncertain. Germline values: CDR1 LNHNV, CDR2 YYDKDF (reference sequence). Trimming took 3 bases from V and 12 from J, leaving 9 bases between them. The CDR3 has 10 amino acids. The CDR3 nucleotides are TGTGCCACCAGCAGTGGGTATCGGTACTTC. Encoded protein: CATSSGYRYF.

The V call is TRBV7-3, the J call TRBJ2-2, with a weak D call TRBD2 (7 bases). There are 17 residues in the CDR3. Trimming removed 4 bases at V and 5 bases at J, with 20 bases between. CDR1 is SGHTA and CDR2 is FQGTGA in the germline V gene. CDR3 DNA: TGTGCCAGCAGCTCGCCCGAGGGGGGGGCTCGGACCGGGGAGCTGTTTTTT. It yields the protein CASSSPEGGARTGELFF.

This clonotype was picked up many times. The V call is TRBV6-1, the J call TRBJ1-2; D not resolved. This CDR3 comprises 13 residues. V lost 1 base to trimming and J lost 4 bases, with 7 bases between them. The V gene's germline CDR1 is MNHNS and CDR2 SASEGT. The CDR3 DNA is TGTGCCAGCAGTGAAGTCGCCAGCTATGGCTACACCTTC. Protein product: CASSEVASYGYTF.

This clonotype turned up a few times. The rearrangement links TRBV30 to TRBJ2-7; the D is unclear. Germline lookup yields CDR1 GTSNPN and CDR2 SVGIG (reference sequence). The V gene lost 2 bases and the J gene lost 0 bases, with 11 bases spanning the gap. The CDR3 has 14 residues. In nucleotides, the CDR3 is TGTGCCTGGAGTTGGGAAAAGAGCTCCTACGAGCAGTACTTC. Translating gives CAWSWEKSSYEQYF.